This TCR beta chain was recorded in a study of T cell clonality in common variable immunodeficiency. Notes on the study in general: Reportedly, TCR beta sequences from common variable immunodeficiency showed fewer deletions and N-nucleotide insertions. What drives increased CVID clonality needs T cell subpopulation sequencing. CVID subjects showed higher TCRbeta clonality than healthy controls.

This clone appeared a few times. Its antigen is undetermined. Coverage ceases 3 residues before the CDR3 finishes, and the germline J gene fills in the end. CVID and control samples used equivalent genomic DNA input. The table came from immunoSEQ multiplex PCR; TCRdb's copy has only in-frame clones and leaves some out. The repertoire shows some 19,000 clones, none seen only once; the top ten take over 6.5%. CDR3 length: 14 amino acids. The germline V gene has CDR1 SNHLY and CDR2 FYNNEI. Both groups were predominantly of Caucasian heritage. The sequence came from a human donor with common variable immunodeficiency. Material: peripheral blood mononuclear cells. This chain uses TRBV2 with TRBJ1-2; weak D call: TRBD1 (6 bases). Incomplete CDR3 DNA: TGTGCCAGCAGCCCCGCCCGACAGGACGTCGGC. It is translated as CASSPARQDVG. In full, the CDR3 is CASSPARQDVGYTF.